The TCR beta chain described here comes from a study of blood T cell repertoires in COVID-19. Generated by immunoSEQ multiplex PCR, the TCRdb table keeps only in-frame clones and is missing some. Of about 60,000 clones listed, around 80% are singletons. Sequenced material: peripheral blood. The TCR originated in a man under 40 with COVID-19, enrolled during active disease.

The CDR3 DNA sequence: TGCAGCGTTGACCCCACAGGGGCAGTGACTGAAGCTTTCTTT. Its translation: CSVDPTGAVTEAFF. This sequence joins TRBV29-1 and TRBJ1-1, with TRBD1 matching over 7 bases. The CDR3 is 14 residues long. The V gene end was trimmed by 3 bases and the J gene end by 5 bases; junction bases not matched to a gene: 9. The germline V gene encodes CDR1 SQVTM and CDR2 ANQGSEA. Based on the CDR3 plus reference TRBV29-1 and TRBJ1-1, the full variable domain is SAVISQKPSRDICQRGTSLTIQCQVDSQVTMMFWYRQQPGQSLTLIATANQGSEATYESGFVIDKFPISRPNLTFSTLTVSNMSPEDSSIYLCSVDPTGAVTEAFFGQGTRLTVV.